This T cell receptor (beta chain) derives from a study of shared clonotypes between healthy human individuals. All of the donors resided in Nashville, Tennessee, and each was a Caucasian adult. Partitioning of CD4+ cells yielded a CD45RA+ naive subset and a CD45RA-negative memory subset. On sorted subsets, replicate PCRs used 200 ng DNA, or around 30,000 T cell genomes. Generated by immunoSEQ multiplex PCR, the TCRdb table keeps only in-frame clones and is missing some. The sample records over 2 million clones, 95% being singletons. The receptor comes from a man aged 18 to 35 in good health. Sequencing was done on a sample of naive CD4+ T cells sorted from blood. Subset in this sample: CD45RA+ positively selected.

This CDR3 is CAWSLQGGSEQYF. DNA of the CDR3: TGTGCCTGGAGCCTACAAGGAGGGAGCGAGCAGTACTTC. This chain connects TRBV30 to TRBJ2-7; D perhaps matches TRBD2 (6 bases). V gave up 3 bases and J gave up 6 bases, with 15 bases separating them. Per germline, CDR1 GTSNPN and CDR2 SVGIG (reference sequence). This CDR3 is 13 amino acids long.